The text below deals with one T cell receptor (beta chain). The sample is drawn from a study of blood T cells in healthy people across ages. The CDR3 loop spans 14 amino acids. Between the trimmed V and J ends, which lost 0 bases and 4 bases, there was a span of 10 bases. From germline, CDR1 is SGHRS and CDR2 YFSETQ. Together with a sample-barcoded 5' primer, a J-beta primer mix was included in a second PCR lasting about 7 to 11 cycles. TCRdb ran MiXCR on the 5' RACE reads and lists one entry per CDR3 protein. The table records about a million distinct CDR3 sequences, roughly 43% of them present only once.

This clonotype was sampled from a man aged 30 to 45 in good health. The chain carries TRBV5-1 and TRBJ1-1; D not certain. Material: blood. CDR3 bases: TGCGCCAGCAGCTTGGGAGGGTTGGGCACTGAAGCTTTCTTT. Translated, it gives CASSLGGLGTEAFF.